The 2 T cell receptor beta chains presented below share a single source sample, sequenced in a study of monozygotic twins with inflammatory bowel disease. Following a re-call of the 5' RACE reads, TCRdb has one entry per CDR3 protein and lacks DNA. The sample totals 200,000 to 250,000 distinct CDR3 sequences; its top ten clones hold around 7.7%. Sequencing was carried out using blood. These receptors were taken from a human donor with ulcerative colitis or Crohn's disease, or a healthy co-twin of an affected twin (not recorded which).

The rearrangement uses TRBV5-1 and TRBJ2-1; the D call of TRBD1 rests on TCRdb alone, since no DNA is present to check it. CDR1 is SGHRS and CDR2 is YFSETQ in the germline V gene. The CDR3 sequence is 15 residues long. This CDR3 reads CASRSGTGTYNEQFF.

The rearrangement links TRBV2 to TRBJ1-6; TCRdb's D call of TRBD1 is untestable without DNA. The CDR3 consists of 13 residues. CDR1 and CDR2 (germline): SNHLY, FYNNEI. The CDR3 loop is CARTGQNNSPLHF.